This note documents a single T cell receptor (beta chain) sequence. As yet, its antigen is unknown. Germline V gives CDR1 KGHSH, CDR2 LQKENI. The V and J ends lost 3 bases and 4 bases respectively, with 12 bases between them. This CDR3 comprises 14 residues. The sample originates from a study of PD-1 blockade in mismatch repair-deficient tumors. For the study at large: Patients had approximately 13 mismatch repair-deficient cancer types and were previously treated and progressing.

TCR sequencing covered a few patients who responded to pembrolizumab. General study findings and limits: Tumor-resident clones, often undetectable pretreatment in blood, expanded then contracted after pembrolizumab.

TCRdb keeps only in-frame clones here, not all; method: immunoSEQ multiplex PCR. The sample lists roughly 120,000 clones, almost 90% occurring once. The receptor comes from an adult with mismatch repair-deficient cancer. The input for sequencing was peripheral blood, taken approximately 72 weeks after starting pembrolizumab. This chain connects TRBV18 to TRBJ1-1; D unresolved. The CDR3 DNA follows: TGTGCCAGCTCACCTTTAGGGAGTACCACTGAAGCTTTCTTT. It translates to CASSPLGSTTEAFF.